The 14 T cell receptor beta chains below come from one sample, sequenced in a study of cytomegalovirus exposure and HLA in healthy donors. PCR was performed using 60 Vbeta and 13 Jbeta primers. Generated by immunoSEQ multiplex PCR, the TCRdb table keeps only in-frame clones and is missing some. The table for this sample gives about 42,000 clones. The sequenced sample consisted of PBMCs. The source is a man aged 25-45 years in good health and CMV-seronegative.

V and J are TRBV4-1 and TRBJ1-5; D remains ambiguous. This CDR3 has 16 residues. The V end lost 5 bases, the J end lost 3 bases, and 17 bases lay between the germline ends. The germline gives CDR1 MGHRA, CDR2 YSYEKL. CDR3 nucleotides: TGCGCCAGCAGCGGCGTCGGCACAGACTACAATCAGCCCCAGCATTTT. It is translated as CASSGVGTDYNQPQHF.

This chain connects TRBV4-2 to TRBJ2-3; perhaps TRBD2 as D (7 bases). Per germline, CDR1 LGHNA and CDR2 YNFKEQ. The CDR3 length is 13 residues. V was clipped by 0 bases and J by 11 bases, with 12 bases between them. The CDR3, as DNA: TGTGCCAGCAGCCAAGAGCGGGGGCCGGGGCAGTATTTT. Translated, it gives CASSQERGPGQYF.

The V and J genes are TRBV5-6 and TRBJ2-5; D is ambiguous. This CDR3 has 13 amino acids. CDR1 is SGHDT and CDR2 is YYEEEE in the germline V gene. V gave up 1 base and J gave up 1 base, with 5 bases separating them. The CDR3 reads CASSLMAQETQYF. The CDR3 nucleotides read TGTGCCAGCAGCTTGATGGCCCAAGAGACCCAGTACTTC.

The rearrangement links TRBV19 to TRBJ2-7; tentative D call: TRBD1 (6 bases). Germline V gives CDR1 LNHDA, CDR2 SQIVND (reference sequence). Trimming cost V 6 bases and J 0 bases, with 18 bases left between them. This CDR3 has 16 residues. The DNA for the CDR3 is TGTGCCAGTAGCTCCATTACAGGGCCGAGCTCCTACGAGCAGTACTTC. This translates into CASSSITGPSSYEQYF.

The V gene is TRBV4-1, the J gene TRBJ2-7; D might be TRBD2 (6 bases). Germline V gives CDR1 MGHRA, CDR2 YSYEKL. V was cut by 1 base and J by 3 bases, with 16 bases left in between. CDR3 size: 16 residues. The CDR3 here is CASSQGLGLSDYEQYF. For the CDR3, the DNA is TGCGCCAGCAGCCAAGGCCTCGGACTATCCGACTACGAGCAGTACTTC.

DNA for the CDR3: TGCGCCAGCAGCCACAGACAGGGCCCCCCCCCTGGTTCCTACGAGCAGTACTTC. Its protein product is CASSHRQGPPPGSYEQYF. V gene TRBV5-1 combines with J gene TRBJ2-7; 7 bases line up with TRBD1. Germline values: CDR1 SGHRS, CDR2 YFSETQ. The CDR3 covers 18 residues. With 4 bases clipped from V and 1 base from J, the junction kept 17 bases outside the gene matches.

The rearrangement uses TRBV4-1 and TRBJ2-7; TRBD1 matches at 9 bases. V was clipped by 4 bases and J by 4 bases; unmatched bases: 8. CDR3 length: 15 residues. Germline assignment: CDR1 MGHRA and CDR2 YSYEKL. The CDR3 nucleotides are TGCGCCAGCAGCCGCAGGGAGACAGGGGGATACGAGCAGTACTTC. As protein: CASSRRETGGYEQYF.

V gene TRBV15 combines with J gene TRBJ1-2; 7 bases map to TRBD1. CDR3 size: 14 residues. Germline CDR1 and CDR2: LNHNV and YYDKDF (reference sequence). The V and J ends lost 8 bases and 3 bases, in that order; junction bases with no gene match: 9. The CDR3 loop is CATGGKGAHYGYTF. The DNA of the CDR3 is TGTGCCACCGGGGGGAAGGGGGCTCACTATGGCTACACCTTC.

V is TRBV11-3 and J is TRBJ2-3; 8 bases agree with TRBD1. The trim removed 4 bases at V and 2 bases at J, leaving 8 bases unmatched. CDR1 is SGHNT and CDR2 is YENEEA in the germline V gene. CDR3 length: 16 residues. The DNA for the CDR3 is TGTGCCAGCAGCTCTGGGACAGGCGACGACACAGATACGCAGTATTTT. This translates into CASSSGTGDDTDTQYF.

The chain recombines TRBV6-5 with TRBJ1-2; TRBD1 is a possible D gene (6 bases). Trimming took 5 bases from V and 2 from J, leaving 9 bases between them. Germline assignment: CDR1 MNHEY and CDR2 SVGAGI. The CDR3 loop spans 13 amino acids. CDR3 bases: TGTGCCAGCAGTCAGGACAGCAACTATGGCTACACCTTC. Translation gives CASSQDSNYGYTF.

The V gene is TRBV6-1, the J gene TRBJ2-1, with 11 positions matching TRBD2. Germline CDR1 and CDR2: MNHNS and SASEGT. The CDR3 has 16 residues. The trim removed 1 base at V and 10 bases at J, leaving 9 bases unmatched. DNA of the CDR3: TGTGCCAGCAGTGAAGGTGGACTAGCGGGTCGAGAGGAGCAGTTCTTC. This gives the protein CASSEGGLAGREEQFF.

The chain couples TRBV7-2 to TRBJ1-1; no clear D gene. The CDR3 extends over 13 amino acids. Trimming cost V 2 bases and J 2 bases, with 6 bases left between them. Germline CDR1 reads SGHTA; CDR2 reads FQGNSA. The CDR3 sequence: CASSLLRNTEAFF. CDR3 sequence (DNA): TGTGCCAGCAGCTTACTTAGAAACACTGAAGCTTTCTTT. The entire variable domain, with the rest obtained from reference TRBV7-2 and TRBJ1-1, is as follows: GAGVSQSPSNKVTEKGKDVELRCDPISGHTALYWYRQSLGQGLEFLIYFQGNSAPDKSGLPSDRFSAERTGGSVSTLTIQRTQQEDSAVYLCASSLLRNTEAFFGQGTRLTVV.

This chain joins TRBV2 and TRBJ2-1; TRBD2 matches at 11 bases. J was trimmed by 4 bases and V by 8 bases; bases with no gene match: 10. The CDR3 is 16 amino acids. Germline CDR1 reads SNHLY; CDR2 reads FYNNEI. The CDR3 region is CASGSSGRANYNEQFF. In DNA, the CDR3 is TGTGCCAGCGGGAGTAGCGGGAGGGCCAATTACAATGAGCAGTTCTTC.

The chain carries TRBV1 and TRBJ2-7; the D segment call TRBD1 is taken from the table without a DNA check. TRBV1 is a pseudogene locus. This CDR3 contains 16 residues. CDR3: CTSSQEPGTLSYEQYF. The DNA for the CDR3 is TGCACCAGCAGCCAAGAACCTGGGACACTGTCCTACGAGCAGTACTTC.